One sample yielded the 21 T cell receptor beta chains listed below, sequenced in a study of T cells after posttransplantation cyclophosphamide. Sequencing was performed with immunoSEQ multiplex PCR; in TCRdb, only in-frame clones are kept and a portion is missing. This table has 25,000 to 30,000 clones, 86% appearing once. Sequenced input: PBMCs. The origin of the receptors is a man aged 50 to 60.

This chain uses TRBV19 with TRBJ2-1, with 11 bases fitting TRBD2. Looked up from germline, CDR1 is LNHDA and CDR2 is SQIVND (reference sequence). CDR3 length: 14 residues. The J segment lost 6 bases and the V segment lost 8 bases, leaving 6 bases of the junction unmatched. The CDR3 here is CASGRLAGFNEQFF. DNA for the CDR3: TGTGCCAGTGGTCGACTAGCGGGGTTCAATGAGCAGTTCTTC.

The V gene is TRBV2, the J gene TRBJ1-1; TRBD1 might be the D (6 bases). Germline V lookup: CDR1 SNHLY, CDR2 FYNNEI. The CDR3 loop spans 13 amino acids. Trimming removed 1 base from V and 7 bases from J, with 10 bases in between. Written as DNA, the CDR3 is TGTGCCAGCAGTGAAGATAGGGGGATTGAAGCTTTCTTT. This gives the protein CASSEDRGIEAFF.

This clone has only one observation. The chain has TRBV6-5 and TRBJ1-5; D may be TRBD1 (5 bases). V was shortened by 8 bases and J by 7 bases, with 21 bases between the two germline ends. Germline V gene lookup returns CDR1 MNHEY and CDR2 SVGAGI. The CDR3 is 15 residues long. As DNA, the CDR3 is TGTGCCAGCCAAAATGCAGGGTTCGCTTCGCAGCCCCAGCATTTT. Encoded protein: CASQNAGFASQPQHF.

J is TRBJ1-5 and V is TRBV5-1; 8 bases fit TRBD1. This CDR3 region has 15 residues. Looked up from germline, CDR1 is SGHRS and CDR2 is YFSETQ. Losses at the gene ends were 0 bases for V and 7 bases for J; bases not matched to a gene: 6. DNA for the CDR3: TGCGCCAGCAGCTTGGGTTCAGGGGGCGGCCAGCCCCAGCATTTT. Its protein is CASSLGSGGGQPQHF.

The J gene is TRBJ2-3, the V gene TRBV5-4, with a possible D match to TRBD2 (6 bases). CDR3 length equals 14 residues. From germline, CDR1 is SGHNT and CDR2 YYREEE (reference sequence). Trimming removed 7 bases at V and 4 bases at J, with 16 bases between. The CDR3 is CASSSRGGADTQYF. The DNA for the CDR3 is TGTGCCAGCTCGTCGCGGGGTGGCGCAGATACGCAGTATTTT.

The rearrangement joins TRBV5-1 to TRBJ2-1; D perhaps matches TRBD2 (5 bases). The CDR3 totals 15 residues. V was cut by 0 bases and J by 0 bases, with 7 bases left in between. CDR1 is SGHRS, CDR2 YFSETQ, per germline. This CDR3 reads CASSLEGLSYNEQFF. CDR3 DNA sequence: TGCGCCAGCAGCTTGGAAGGACTCTCCTACAATGAGCAGTTCTTC. The whole variable domain, remainder taken from reference TRBV5-1 and TRBJ2-1, is KAGVTQTPRYLIKTRGQQVTLSCSPISGHRSVSWYQQTPGQGLQFLFEYFSETQRNKGNFPGRFSGRQFSNSRSEMNVSTLELGDSALYLCASSLEGLSYNEQFFGPGTRLTVL.

Here the CDR3 reads CSGRGSGGYQAFF. CDR3 nucleotide sequence: TGCAGCGGTCGAGGGTCAGGGGGCTATCAAGCTTTCTTT. J is TRBJ1-1 and V is TRBV29-1; 8 bases are a match to TRBD1. Trimming removed 7 bases from V and 9 bases from J; junction bases left unmatched: 13. This CDR3 is 13 amino acids long. Germline V CDR1 and CDR2: SQVTM, ANQGSEA.

V gene TRBV7-2 combines with J gene TRBJ1-5; D unclear. Germline V gene data show CDR1 as SGHTA and CDR2 as FQGNSA. This CDR3 spans 17 amino acids. The V gene lost 1 base and the J gene lost 0 bases, with 13 bases spanning the gap. The CDR3 nucleotides are TGTGCCAGCAGCTTAGGTTCTATCGGTTATAGCAATCAGCCCCAGCATTTT. Amino acids: CASSLGSIGYSNQPQHF.

As to this clone: This CDR3 is also generated by other DNA sequences in the sample. The chain recombines TRBV5-6 with TRBJ1-5; D call uncertain. This CDR3 is built from 15 residues. Per germline, CDR1 SGHDT and CDR2 YYEEEE. The V end was cut by 1 base, the J end by 5 bases, with 13 bases between. Written as DNA, the CDR3 is TGTGCCAGCAGCTTGTCCCCTCTCTCAGATCAGCCCCAGCATTTT. Residues: CASSLSPLSDQPQHF.

The chain recombines TRBV5-1 with TRBJ2-1, with no clear D. Germline lookup yields CDR1 SGHRS and CDR2 YFSETQ. This CDR3 spans 12 amino acids. Trimming cost V 4 bases and J 9 bases, with 11 bases left between them. Here the CDR3 DNA reads TGCGCCAGCAGCCCCGACGGCGGTGAGCAGTTCTTC. The encoded protein is CASSPDGGEQFF. The full variable domain, its missing parts supplied by reference TRBV5-1 and TRBJ2-1, is KAGVTQTPRYLIKTRGQQVTLSCSPISGHRSVSWYQQTPGQGLQFLFEYFSETQRNKGNFPGRFSGRQFSNSRSEMNVSTLELGDSALYLCASSPDGGEQFFGPGTRLTVL.

The chain links TRBV18 to TRBJ1-2; D gene unclear. V was pared by 3 bases and J by 2 bases, with 10 bases between. The CDR3 totals 14 residues. Germline values: CDR1 KGHSH, CDR2 LQKENI. CDR3 amino acids: CASSPGRPNYGYTF. The CDR3 nucleotides are TGTGCCAGCTCACCGGGCAGGCCGAACTATGGCTACACCTTC.

The CDR3 is CASSRGQPYGYTF. For the CDR3, the DNA is TGTGCCAGCAGCCGAGGACAGCCCTATGGCTACACCTTC. The V gene is TRBV11-3, the J gene TRBJ1-2; tentative D call: TRBD1 (6 bases). The CDR3 extends over 13 amino acids. Germline CDR1 SGHNT, CDR2 YENEEA. Deletions cut 5 bases from V and 4 bases from J, with 11 bases between.

This rearrangement joins TRBV2 to TRBJ1-3; D is unclear. The CDR3 is 13 amino acids. V lost 4 bases and J lost 2, with 6 bases in between. Germline V gene lookup returns CDR1 SNHLY and CDR2 FYNNEI. Written as DNA, the CDR3 is TGTGCCAGCAGTGGAACAACTGGAAACACCATATATTTT. It codes for CASSGTTGNTIYF.

The V gene is TRBV21-1, the J gene TRBJ1-2; the D call of TRBD1 is as the table states it, not checked on the DNA. TRBV21-1 is noted as a pseudogene. There are 18 residues in the CDR3. The CDR3: CASSKRAWSGGPHYGYTF. CDR3 DNA: TGTGCCAGCAGCAAAAGAGCATGGTCAGGGGGCCCACACTATGGCTACACCTTC.

The chain recombines TRBV4-3 with TRBJ1-5, with 8 nucleotides matching TRBD1. The J segment lost 4 bases and the V segment lost 0 bases, leaving 5 bases of the junction unmatched. The CDR3 extends over 16 amino acids. Germline-derived CDR1 and CDR2 are LGHNA and YSLEER. The CDR3 spells CASSQDVRGPNQPQHF. The CDR3 DNA follows: TGCGCCAGCAGCCAAGACGTCAGGGGGCCAAATCAGCCCCAGCATTTT.

The V call is TRBV6-1, the J call TRBJ1-2, with no clear D. Germline V lookup: CDR1 MNHNS, CDR2 SASEGT. The length of the CDR3 is 11 residues. The V gene lost 8 bases and the J gene lost 3 bases, with 7 bases spanning the gap. The CDR3: CASGGYYGYTF. The CDR3, as DNA: TGTGCCAGCGGAGGGTACTATGGCTACACCTTC.

The chain employs TRBV5-4 and TRBJ1-2; tentative D call: TRBD1 (6 bases). The germline gives CDR1 SGHNT, CDR2 YYREEE (reference sequence). CDR3 size: 12 residues. V lost 4 bases to trimming and J lost 8 bases, with 12 bases between them. The CDR3 here is CASSPPDSGYTF. The CDR3 bases are TGTGCCAGCAGCCCGCCGGACAGCGGCTACACCTTC.

In DNA, the CDR3 is TGTGCCATCAGTGAGGGGGCCCAGTGGACCCAGTACTTC. Translated, it gives CAISEGAQWTQYF. The chain links TRBV10-3 to TRBJ2-5; TRBD1 might be the D (5 bases). This CDR3 has 13 residues. V lost 2 bases to trimming and J lost 7 bases, with 11 bases between them. Looked up from germline, CDR1 is ENHRY and CDR2 is SYGVKD.

The chain recombines TRBV25-1 with TRBJ1-1; D remains ambiguous. V was cut by 3 bases and J by 4 bases, with 9 bases left in between. The CDR3 is 13 residues long. The germline V gene has CDR1 MGHDK and CDR2 SYGVNS. CDR3 sequence: CASSDHLATEAFF. CDR3 DNA sequence: TGTGCCAGCAGTGATCATTTGGCCACTGAAGCTTTCTTT. The whole variable domain, filled in from reference TRBV25-1 and TRBJ1-1, reads EADIYQTPRYLVIGTGKKITLECSQTMGHDKMYWYQQDPGMELHLIHYSYGVNSTEKGDLSSESTVSRIRTEHFPLTLESARPSHTSQYLCASSDHLATEAFFGQGTRLTVV.

The V call is TRBV21-1, the J call TRBJ1-1; TRBD1 is the table's D call and was not checked against the DNA. TRBV21-1 is a pseudogene locus. The CDR3 is 12 residues long. CDR3 coding DNA: TGTGCCAGCAGACAGGAAGGGGCTGAAGCTTTCTTT. It encodes CASRQEGAEAFF.

The rearrangement uses TRBV11-3 and TRBJ1-1, with D hard to call. The germline V gene has CDR1 SGHNT and CDR2 YENEEA. Trimming shortened V by 1 base and J by 4 bases, and 10 bases separated the two germline ends. The length of the CDR3 is 14 residues. The CDR3 bases are TGTGCCAGCAGCTTAGGTCGTTCCAGCACTGAAGCTTTCTTT. Translated: CASSLGRSSTEAFF.